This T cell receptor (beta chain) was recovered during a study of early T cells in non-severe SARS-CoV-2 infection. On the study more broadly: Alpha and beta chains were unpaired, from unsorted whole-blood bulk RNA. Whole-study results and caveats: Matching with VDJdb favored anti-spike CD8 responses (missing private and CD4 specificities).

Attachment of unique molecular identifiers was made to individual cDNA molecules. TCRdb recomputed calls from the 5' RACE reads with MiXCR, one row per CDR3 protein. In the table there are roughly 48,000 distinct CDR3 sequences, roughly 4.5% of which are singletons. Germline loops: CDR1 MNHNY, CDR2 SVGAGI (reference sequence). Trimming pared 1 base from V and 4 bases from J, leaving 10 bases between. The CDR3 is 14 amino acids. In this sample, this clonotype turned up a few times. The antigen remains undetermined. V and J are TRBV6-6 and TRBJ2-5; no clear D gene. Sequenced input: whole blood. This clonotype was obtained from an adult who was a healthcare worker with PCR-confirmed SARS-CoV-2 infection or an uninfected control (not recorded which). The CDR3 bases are TGTGCCAGCAGTTACTACGCAGGTACAGAGACCCAGTACTTC. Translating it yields CASSYYAGTETQYF.